This TCR beta chain was observed in a study of blood T cell repertoires in COVID-19. In germline, CDR1 is SGHAT, CDR2 FQNNGV. This CDR3 is built from 14 residues. V shed 1 base and J 7 bases; nucleotides not matched to a gene: 3. Repertoires were generated with immunoSEQ multiplex PCR, while TCRdb's copy carries only in-frame clones and drops some. The sample carries around 370,000 clones, around 90% recorded once. Sequencing was performed on peripheral blood. V and J are TRBV11-2 and TRBJ1-5; 8 nucleotides line up with TRBD1. This receptor was obtained from a man younger than 35 with active or convalescent COVID-19. CDR3 residues: CASSLGTGTQPQHF. For the CDR3, the DNA is TGTGCCAGCAGCTTAGGGACAGGGACCCAGCCCCAGCATTTT.